This T cell receptor (beta chain) was retrieved from a study of OX40 agonist ivuxolimab in advanced cancers. Turning to the study itself: Ivuxolimab was delivered to patients intravenously every 2 weeks at doses spanning 0.01 to 10 mg/kg.

V was pared by 1 base and J by 6 bases, with 6 bases between. CDR3 size: 13 residues. Germline V gives CDR1 SEHNR, CDR2 FQNEAQ (reference sequence). Sequencing used immunoSEQ multiplex PCR; TCRdb keeps in-frame clones, though not all of them. The sample lists some 50,000 clones; around 89% were seen once. V gene TRBV7-9 combines with J gene TRBJ2-2, with a possible D match to TRBD2 (5 bases). This receptor was obtained from an adult with an advanced solid tumor such as melanoma, head and neck, liver or kidney cancer. Sequencing was performed on CD4+ or CD8+ T cells sorted from blood, taken in a trial of the OX40 agonist ivuxolimab. The CDR3 nucleotides are TGTGCCAGCAGCTTAGGGGGAGCCGGGGAGCTGTTTTTT. Amino acids: CASSLGGAGELFF.